What follows are 15 T cell receptor beta chains derived from one specimen sequenced in a study of T cells in localized non-small cell lung cancer. Assay: immunoSEQ multiplex PCR; the TCRdb copy retains only in-frame clones and omits some. The table lists under 50,000 clones, roughly 86% of them singletons. The material sequenced was PBMCs, taken before any cancer treatment. The receptors here all came from a man aged 40 to 70 with stage II lung adenocarcinoma.

The chain links TRBV6-4 to TRBJ2-7; either TRBD1 or TRBD2 may supply D (5 bases each). Between the trimmed V and J ends, which lost 7 bases and 3 bases, there was a span of 19 bases. Looked up from germline, CDR1 is MRHNA and CDR2 is SNTAGT. The CDR3 has 15 residues. The DNA for the CDR3 is TGTGCCAGCACCCCAGGCAGGGACGGTTGCTACGAGCAGTACGTC. This translates into CASTPGRDGCYEQYV.

The chain has TRBV5-1 and TRBJ1-2, with D possibly TRBD1 on 6 matching bases. The CDR3 loop spans 14 amino acids. The V end was cut by 4 bases, the J end by 5 bases, with 15 bases between. CDR1 and CDR2 (germline): SGHRS, YFSETQ. CDR3 bases: TGCGCCAGCAGCAATGGGGGCGAAGGGTATGGCTACACCTTC. Protein product: CASSNGGEGYGYTF. Full variable domain (remainder filled in from reference TRBV5-1 and TRBJ1-2): KAGVTQTPRYLIKTRGQQVTLSCSPISGHRSVSWYQQTPGQGLQFLFEYFSETQRNKGNFPGRFSGRQFSNSRSEMNVSTLELGDSALYLCASSNGGEGYGYTFGSGTRLTVV.

The V call is TRBV4-2, the J call TRBJ1-2; D gene uncertain. The CDR3 length is 14 residues. V was cut by 1 base and J by 4 bases, with 10 bases left in between. Germline V lookup: CDR1 LGHNA, CDR2 YNFKEQ. The CDR3 region has the DNA TGTGCCAGCAGCCAAGGCGAAGCGATCTATGGCTACACCTTC. Translation: CASSQGEAIYGYTF.

The chain links TRBV5-1 to TRBJ1-1; 8 bases match TRBD1. The germline V gene has CDR1 SGHRS and CDR2 YFSETQ. The CDR3 has 19 residues. Losses at the gene ends were 1 base for V and 4 bases for J; bases not matched to a gene: 18. The DNA for the CDR3 is TGCGCCAGCAGCTTGAGCCAATCCACAGGGGGGTTGAAGAGCACTGAAGCTTTCTTT. Its protein is CASSLSQSTGGLKSTEAFF.

The rearrangement links TRBV2 to TRBJ1-1; D is possibly TRBD1 (5 bases). CDR1 and CDR2 from the germline V gene are SNHLY and FYNNEI. This CDR3 comprises 14 residues. Trimming pared 4 bases from V and 1 base from J, leaving 10 bases between. This CDR3 reads CASSVGGGNTEAFF. CDR3 nucleotides: TGTGCCAGCAGTGTCGGTGGGGGGAACACTGAAGCTTTCTTT.

The gene calls are TRBV5-6 and TRBJ1-2, with 7 bases that match TRBD1. J was trimmed by 6 bases and V by 10 bases; bases with no gene match: 21. The CDR3 runs 16 residues. Germline V gene sequence: CDR1 SGHDT, CDR2 YYEEEE. CDR3 sequence reads: CASYFGTDTPRHGYTF. The CDR3 bases are TGTGCCTCATACTTCGGGACAGACACTCCCCGACATGGCTACACCTTC.

The chain combines TRBV19 with TRBJ1-1, with D unresolved. The germline CDR1 and CDR2 sequences are LNHDA and SQIVND (reference sequence). This CDR3 is built from 15 residues. V lost 7 bases to trimming and J lost 3 bases, with 18 bases between them. CDR3 coding DNA: TGTGCCAGTACCCTGGGGTCGGCGGATGACACTGAAGCTTTCTTT. Translated: CASTLGSADDTEAFF.

There are a few counts of this clone. The rearrangement uses TRBV7-3 and TRBJ1-1; no reliable D call. Deletions cut 2 bases from V and 3 bases from J, with 10 bases between. The CDR3 length is 14 residues. CDR1 and CDR2 (germline): SGHTA, FQGTGA. CDR3: CASSLGGSDTEAFF. As DNA, the CDR3 is TGTGCCAGCAGCTTAGGTGGGTCGGACACTGAAGCTTTCTTT.

The chain recombines TRBV5-1 with TRBJ2-7; 8 bases fit TRBD2. Germline CDR1 is SGHRS and CDR2 is YFSETQ. This CDR3 contains 15 residues. V lost 0 bases, J lost 5 bases, and 7 bases stayed unmatched. The CDR3 DNA reads TGCGCCAGCAGCTTGGCCGGGGGGGGTGTGAACGAGCAGTACTTC. Residues: CASSLAGGGVNEQYF.

The gene calls are TRBV29-1 and TRBJ1-1; the match to TRBD1 covers 8 bases. Germline CDR1 is SQVTM and CDR2 is ANQGSEA. The J segment lost 2 bases and the V segment lost 6 bases, leaving 5 bases of the junction unmatched. This CDR3 has 13 amino acids. The CDR3 reads CSVPGQANTEAFF. CDR3 bases: TGCAGCGTCCCGGGACAGGCTAACACTGAAGCTTTCTTT.

The chain couples TRBV25-1 to TRBJ2-3, with D perhaps TRBD1 (5 bases). This CDR3 comprises 14 residues. V lost 2 bases and J 2 bases, leaving 8 bases between the germline ends. Germline V CDR1 and CDR2: MGHDK, SYGVNS. This CDR3 is CASSEQGNTDTQYF. As DNA, the CDR3 is TGTGCCAGCAGTGAACAGGGAAACACAGATACGCAGTATTTT.

The chain combines TRBV19 with TRBJ1-1, with D unclear. The V end was cut by 7 bases, the J end by 1 base, with 16 bases between. The CDR3 is 15 residues long. Germline-derived CDR1 and CDR2 are LNHDA and SQIVND (reference sequence). The CDR3 loop reads CASNIGQESNTEAFF. The CDR3 coding sequence is TGTGCCAGTAACATCGGGCAGGAATCGAACACTGAAGCTTTCTTT.

V usage is TRBV7-8 and J usage is TRBJ2-2; D gene unclear. The V gene's germline CDR1 is SGHVS and CDR2 FQNEAQ. The CDR3 runs 12 residues. V was trimmed by 5 bases and J by 6 bases, leaving 7 bases between them. The CDR3, as DNA: TGTGCCAGCAGCCACGGCCCCGGGGAGCTGTTTTTT. Translation gives CASSHGPGELFF.

The CDR3 protein is CASNPSWNSPLHF. CDR3 DNA sequence: TGTGCCAGCAATCCTTCGTGGAATTCACCCCTCCACTTT. V and J are TRBV28 and TRBJ1-6; D is uncertain. Trimming shortened V by 7 bases and J by 7 bases, and 11 bases separated the two germline ends. The V gene's germline CDR1 is MDHEN and CDR2 SYDVKM. This CDR3 spans 13 amino acids. Variable domain in full (rest from reference TRBV28 and TRBJ1-6): DVKVTQSSRYLVKRTGEKVFLECVQDMDHENMFWYRQDPGLGLRLIYFSYDVKMKEKGDIPEGYSVSREKKERFSLILESASTNQTSMYLCASNPSWNSPLHFGNGTRLTVT.

The CDR3 DNA reads TGTGCCAGCAGCTTATTTAGCGGGGTTTACGAGCAGTACGTC. Amino acids: CASSLFSGVYEQYV. The chain joins TRBV11-2 to TRBJ2-7, with 8 nucleotides matching TRBD2. From germline, CDR1 is SGHAT and CDR2 FQNNGV. The CDR3 extends over 14 amino acids. With 2 bases clipped from V and 4 bases from J, the junction kept 4 bases outside the gene matches.